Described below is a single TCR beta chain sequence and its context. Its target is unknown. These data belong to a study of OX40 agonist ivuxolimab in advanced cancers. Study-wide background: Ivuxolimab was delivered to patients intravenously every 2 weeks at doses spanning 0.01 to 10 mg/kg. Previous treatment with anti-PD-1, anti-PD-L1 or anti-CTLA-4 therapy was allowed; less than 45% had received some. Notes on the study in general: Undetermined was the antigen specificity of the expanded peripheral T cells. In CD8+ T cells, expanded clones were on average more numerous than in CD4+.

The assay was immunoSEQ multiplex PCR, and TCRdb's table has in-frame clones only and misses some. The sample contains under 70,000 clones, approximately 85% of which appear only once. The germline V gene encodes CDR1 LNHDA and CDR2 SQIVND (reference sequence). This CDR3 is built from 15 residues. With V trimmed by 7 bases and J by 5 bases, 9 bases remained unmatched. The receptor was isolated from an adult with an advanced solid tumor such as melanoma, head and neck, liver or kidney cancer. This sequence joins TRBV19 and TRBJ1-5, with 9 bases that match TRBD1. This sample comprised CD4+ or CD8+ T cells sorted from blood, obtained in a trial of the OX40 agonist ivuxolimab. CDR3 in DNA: TGTGCCAGTAAGGCGGGACAGGGAGGGGATCAGCCCCAGCATTTT. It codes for CASKAGQGGDQPQHF.